The 14 T cell receptor beta chains reported below all come from one sample, sequenced in a study of long-term antiretroviral therapy in people with HIV. With survey level as its setting, the immunoSEQ assay was v3.0. Sequencing was performed with immunoSEQ multiplex PCR; in TCRdb, only in-frame clones are kept and a portion is missing. The table lists fewer than 35,000 clones, 82% of them singletons. The sequencing here drew on unsorted PBMCs, taken 2.9 years after starting antiretroviral therapy. These receptors were obtained from a man aged 45-65 years with HIV.

The chain employs TRBV6-5 and TRBJ2-5, with a weak D call TRBD1 (5 bases). This CDR3 contains 13 residues. The V end was cut by 2 bases, the J end by 3 bases, with 7 bases between. Germline V gives CDR1 MNHEY, CDR2 SVGAGI. The CDR3: CASSYPGKETQYF. The CDR3 DNA is TGTGCCAGCAGTTACCCAGGGAAAGAGACCCAGTACTTC.

The chain links TRBV5-1 to TRBJ2-1; TRBD1 is a possible D gene (6 bases). CDR3 length: 16 amino acids. Trimming removed 2 bases from V and 2 bases from J, with 14 bases in between. CDR1 and CDR2 (germline): SGHRS, YFSETQ. In DNA form, the CDR3 reads TGCGCCAGCAGCTTAGCCGGGACATCCGCCTACAATGAGCAGTTCTTC. This sequence encodes CASSLAGTSAYNEQFF.

This clone was counted a few times. The genes are TRBV2 and TRBJ1-5; the D gene is possibly TRBD1 (6 bases). CDR1 is SNHLY and CDR2 is FYNNEI in the germline V gene. This CDR3 spans 14 amino acids. The V end was cut by 3 bases, the J end by 5 bases, with 11 bases between. CDR3 nucleotides: TGTGCCAGCAGTGAGTCAGGGGACTATCAGCCCCAGCATTTT. Translation gives CASSESGDYQPQHF.

This clone has more than one count but fewer than ten. The V and J genes are TRBV4-1 and TRBJ1-6; 8 bases agree with TRBD1. J was trimmed by 2 bases and V by 4 bases; bases with no gene match: 4. In germline, CDR1 is MGHRA, CDR2 YSYEKL. The CDR3 has 16 amino acids. The CDR3 DNA follows: TGCGCCAGCAGCCTTTTGGGACAGGCCTATAATTCACCCCTCCACTTT. Translation gives CASSLLGQAYNSPLHF.

The DNA of the CDR3 is TGTGCCAGCAGCTTTGGGCTAGCAGCACAAGAGACCCAGTACTTC. Translated: CASSFGLAAQETQYF. The rearrangement links TRBV7-9 to TRBJ2-5; TRBD2 might be the D (5 bases). In germline, CDR1 is SEHNR, CDR2 FQNEAQ (reference sequence). CDR3 length: 15 amino acids. V was trimmed by 3 bases and J by 2 bases, leaving 13 bases between them. Complete variable domain (other parts from reference TRBV7-9 and TRBJ2-5): DTGVSQNPRHKITKRGQNVTFRCDPISEHNRLYWYRQTLGQGPEFLTYFQNEAQLEKSRLLSDRFSAERPKGSFSTLEIQRTEQGDSAMYLCASSFGLAAQETQYFGPGTRLLVL.

This clone was seen more than once but under ten times. V is TRBV7-9 and J is TRBJ2-1; D may be TRBD2 (5 bases). Germline CDR1 SEHNR, CDR2 FQNEAQ (reference sequence). Trimming pared 7 bases from V and 3 bases from J, leaving 10 bases between. The CDR3 is made up of 13 amino acids. The CDR3 spells CASTLGSYNEQFF. As DNA, the CDR3 is TGTGCCAGCACCCTTGGGAGCTACAATGAGCAGTTCTTC.

The chain carries TRBV19 and TRBJ1-4; TRBD1 agrees at 8 bases. Germline V gene sequence: CDR1 LNHDA, CDR2 SQIVND (reference sequence). The CDR3 has 15 residues. Unmatched junction bases numbered 9, after V lost 9 bases and J lost 3 bases. The CDR3 reads CASGDRRRANEKLFF. The CDR3 nucleotides are TGTGCCAGCGGGGACAGGAGGAGAGCTAATGAAAAACTGTTTTTT.

The V and J genes are TRBV29-1 and TRBJ2-1; 12 bases line up with TRBD2. Germline V lookup: CDR1 SQVTM, CDR2 ANQGSEA. Trimming took 6 bases from V and 2 from J; bases not matched to a gene: 2. The CDR3 has 14 residues. The CDR3 sequence: CSVLAGGTYNEQFF. The DNA of the CDR3 is TGCAGCGTGCTAGCGGGGGGGACCTACAATGAGCAGTTCTTC.

This chain uses TRBV5-4 with TRBJ2-5, with D unclear. Trimming cost V 1 base and J 4 bases, with 8 bases left between them. The CDR3 consists of 13 residues. Germline lookup yields CDR1 SGHNT and CDR2 YYREEE (reference sequence). The chain's CDR3 is CASSLKGPETQYF. CDR3 nucleotides: TGTGCCAGCAGCTTGAAGGGCCCAGAGACCCAGTACTTC.

This clone was picked up a small number of times. The CDR3 bases are TGTGCCAGCAGCTTAGCGGAGGGCCTCGAGCAGTACTTC. Its protein product is CASSLAEGLEQYF. The rearrangement links TRBV7-2 to TRBJ2-7; TRBD2 is a possible D gene (6 bases). V lost 0 bases and J 6 bases, leaving 9 bases between the germline ends. Germline CDR1 reads SGHTA; CDR2 reads FQGNSA. CDR3 length: 13 amino acids.

This clone was detected only a few times. V and J are TRBV5-1 and TRBJ1-1, with D maybe TRBD1 (6 bases). CDR3 length: 14 residues. Trimming cost V 0 bases and J 7 bases, with 13 bases left between them. Germline values: CDR1 SGHRS, CDR2 YFSETQ. CDR3 region: CASSLVYREDEAFF. Written as DNA, the CDR3 is TGCGCCAGCAGCTTGGTCTACAGGGAGGATGAAGCTTTCTTT.

The chain has TRBV27 and TRBJ2-7; D is uncertain. CDR3 length equals 15 residues. Germline V gene lookup returns CDR1 MNHEY and CDR2 SMNVEV (reference sequence). Trimming cost V 3 bases and J 1 base, with 13 bases left between them. The CDR3 region has the DNA TGTGCCAGCAGTTTTAATCCGGGCCCGTCCTACGAGCAGTACTTC. It codes for CASSFNPGPSYEQYF.

The chain links TRBV19 to TRBJ1-1; 7 bases are shared with TRBD1. The V gene's germline CDR1 is LNHDA and CDR2 SQIVND (reference sequence). The CDR3 consists of 14 residues. The CDR3 loop reads CATQQGGGNTEAFF. CDR3 bases: TGTGCAACCCAGCAGGGGGGCGGGAACACTGAAGCTTTCTTT.

The sample holds a few counts of this clone. V is TRBV5-1 and J is TRBJ1-1; D gene uncertain. Looked up from germline, CDR1 is SGHRS and CDR2 is YFSETQ. The CDR3 covers 16 residues. Trimming left V 0 bases short and J 0 bases short, with 12 bases between. CDR3: CASSLAGPPMNTEAFF. CDR3 bases: TGCGCCAGCAGCTTGGCAGGCCCACCGATGAACACTGAAGCTTTCTTT.